What follows describes a single TCR beta chain. Its antigen has not been determined. No base-level quality is on record; no much larger clone is a single base apart. These data originate in a study of blood T cell repertoires in COVID-19 (dated by TCRdb to 2020 to 2022). Concerning the study at large: Samples covering the acute and convalescent phases of COVID-19 were provided by collaborators in the United States, Italy and Spain. The prospective study material was composed of cDNA or gDNA derived from T cells, B-cell-depleted T cells, or PBMCs. Subjects who had been exposed to COVID-19, were actively infected with it, or had recovered from it provided the deeply sampled blood TCRbeta repertoires that made up the dataset. A freely available public database, intended as a resource for researchers studying the immune response to SARS-CoV-2, is where the repertoires were released. Samples came from the ongoing ImmuneRACE study (first 160 participants) plus 1,254 subjects from 6 global collaborators. Nearly every sample came with metadata listing a de-identified subject ID, COVID-19 status, age in years and sex. HLA class I and class II types, where available, came from metadata supplied by the sample provider rather than from assay-based typing. Findings and caveats that apply to the study as a whole: How much clinical and demographic metadata was included differed by source and by participant, and the metadata was provided uncurated.

V loses 5 bases, J loses 9 bases, and the germline ends lie 11 bases apart. The CDR3 contains 12 residues, cysteine and phenylalanine counted. Just the 36-base CDR3 DNA is kept, in frame starting at base 1. The germline V gene yields ENHRY for CDR1 and SYGVKD for CDR2. TCRbeta CDR3 regions were amplified from genomic DNA using the immunoSEQ Assay, a bias-controlled multiplex PCR. In the source study's methods: The number of nucleated cells in each sample was estimated from the amplification of reference gene primers within the assay. To quantify the absolute abundance of each unique TCRbeta CDR3 rearrangement, sequence reads were collapsed and filtered. For each sample, productive Simpson clonality was calculated by taking the square root of Simpson's diversity index across productive rearrangements. Sourced from immuneACCESS, this table was stored by TCRdb with only in-frame sequences that have V and J called. A share of the clones is absent; for the studies checked, an unresolved V gene accounts for under half, and the remainder has no known explanation. V, J and clone size are those of that table, while D and trimming were read from the DNA. Within this sample are about 280,000 clones, with roughly 86% of them counted one time only. 9% to 9.5% of the sample belongs to the ten largest clones.

Each collaborating institution followed its own protocols to collect whole blood in K2EDTA tubes. Collaborator samples were shipped for TCRbeta analysis as frozen whole blood, isolated PBMCs, or DNA extracted from either sample type. The sample consisted of peripheral blood. Rearrangement joined TRBV10-3 to TRBJ1-5; TRBD1 is possibly the D segment (5 matching bases). The source is a man aged 18 to 35 with active or convalescent COVID-19. The DNA sequence reads TGTGCCATCAGTACAGGTACTCGGCCCCAGCATTTT. This sequence encodes CAISTGTRPQHF.